These T cell receptor beta chains were read from a single sample in a study of blood T cell repertoires in COVID-19. Assay: immunoSEQ multiplex PCR; the TCRdb copy retains only in-frame clones and omits some. The table includes 85,000 to 95,000 clones, more than 70% detected once. Sequencing was performed on peripheral blood. These receptors originate from a human donor in a cohort sampled during active COVID-19. Both conserved end residues are part of each CDR3. D genes are given only for firm matches. Clone size is stated in some rows and not others, as once, few, many or a class when expanded.

TRBD2	TRBV9	TRBJ2-7	.	TGTGCCAGCAGTGTAAGACTAGCGGGAGTTGACGAGCAGTACTTC	CASSVRLAGVDEQYF
TRBD2	TRBV7-2	TRBJ2-3	.	TGTGCCAGCAGCTTCAGGGTGGCGGGGGGGCAGGATACGCAGTATTTT	CASSFRVAGGQDTQYF
.	TRBV6-6	TRBJ2-2	few	TGTGCCAGCAGTTACTCTAGTCCCGGGGAGCTGTTTTTT	CASSYSSPGELFF
.	TRBV6-5	TRBJ2-7	.	TGTGCCAGCAACGTACCGGGAATCGGCGAGCAGTACTTC	CASNVPGIGEQYF
.	TRBV10-3	TRBJ2-6	.	TGTGCCACCGAGACAGTAACTTACTCTGGGGCCAACGTCCTGACTTTC	CATETVTYSGANVLTF
TRBD1	TRBV6-2/TRBV6-3	TRBJ1-6	few	TGTGCCAGCAGTTACCGGGACAGCTATAATTCACCCCTCCACTTT	CASSYRDSYNSPLHF
TRBD1	TRBV7-2	TRBJ2-1	.	TGTGCCAGCGGGACAGGGACCAATGAGCAGTTCTTC	CASGTGTNEQFF
.	TRBV9	TRBJ2-1	.	TGTGCCAGCAGCGCCCCCTGGGCTAGCGAGAACAATGAGCAGTTCTTC	CASSAPWASENNEQFF
.	TRBV11-2	TRBJ1-1	.	TGTGCCAGCAGGCCACTTGCGAGGACTGAAGCTTTCTTT	CASRPLARTEAFF
TRBD1	TRBV29-1	TRBJ2-1	.	TGCAGCGTTGATTGGGACAGGGGGCACGAGCAGTTCTTC	CSVDWDRGHEQFF
TRBD2	TRBV7-9	TRBJ2-7	.	TGTGCCAGCGGTAGCGGGAGCGGGTACGAGCAGTACTTC	CASGSGSGYEQYF
TRBD1	TRBV5-6	TRBJ2-5	.	TGTGCCAGCAGCTGGACAGGGGAGACCCAGTACTTC	CASSWTGETQYF
.	TRBV6-1	TRBJ1-2	few	TGTGCCAGCAGTGAAGCGCCGGGTTCCGGCTACACCTTC	CASSEAPGSGYTF
TRBD2	TRBV7-6	TRBJ2-1	.	TGTGCCAGCAGCTCTAGACATGGGACTAGCGGGAGAAGAGGGGATGAGCAGTTCTTC	CASSSRHGTSGRRGDEQFF
TRBD1	TRBV4-3	TRBJ2-7	once	TGCGCCAGCAGCCAACTTCCGGGACAGCGGCAGTACTTC	CASSQLPGQRQYF
.	TRBV21-1	TRBJ2-7	.	TGTGCCAGCCACATTAGGGACAGAGACTACGAGCAGTACTTC	CASHIRDRDYEQYF
TRBD2	TRBV19	TRBJ2-2	.	TGTGCCAGTAGTATAGCGGCGGGAGGATCTGGGGAGCTGTTTTTT	CASSIAAGGSGELFF
.	TRBV5-4	TRBJ1-1	once	TGTGCCAGCAGCTTTGAGGCAGCGGCCACTGAAGCTTTCTTT	CASSFEAAATEAFF
.	TRBV5-1	TRBJ2-1	.	TGCGCCAGCAGCTTGGGGGCGTCTAGCAGAAACAATGAGCAGTTCTTC	CASSLGASSRNNEQFF
TRBD2	TRBV6-5	TRBJ2-3	.	TGTGCCAGCACCCCCCCGCGGGGGAGCACAGATACGCAGTATTTT	CASTPPRGSTDTQYF
.	TRBV19	TRBJ2-5	.	TGTGCCAGTAGTATGGGAGGGGGGGAGACCCAGTACTTC	CASSMGGGETQYF
TRBD2	TRBV19	TRBJ2-2	.	TGTGCCAGTAGAGCCCGCGGGAGGTACAACACCGGGGAGCTGTTTTTT	CASRARGRYNTGELFF
TRBD1	TRBV5-4	TRBJ2-7	few	TGTGCCAGCAGCTCAGGGCAGGGGGCACGGCAGTACTTC	CASSSGQGARQYF
.	TRBV12-3/TRBV12-4	TRBJ2-3	.	TGTGCCAGCCAGAGGCTACTTCGGGATACGCAGTATTTT	CASQRLLRDTQYF